This record looks at one TCR beta chain sequence and its context. Its target is unknown. Germline assignment: CDR1 MNHEY and CDR2 SVGAGI. V dropped 5 bases and J dropped 2; count of bases not matched to a gene: 9. The CDR3 length is 15 residues. It was 300 ng DNA, roughly 30,000 T cell genomes, that went into each replicate PCR of unsorted PBMC. Original data processing: ImmunoSEQ junction-only sequences lacked quality scores, so their filtering differed. Profiling relied on immunoSEQ multiplex PCR, and the TCRdb table lists in-frame clones only, not all of them. V and J calls and clone size are as listed in that table; D and trimming were resolved from the DNA. This repertoire shows about half a million clones, over 70% found once; its top ten account for 12%. This record comes from a study of shared clonotypes between healthy human individuals. Broader study findings: Sequencing depth was predicted to influence how clonotypes are shared among donors.

The receptor was derived from a woman aged 40 to 55 in good health. Some clones in this sample may be carry-over from other donors' samples. What was sequenced was PBMCs. This chain connects TRBV6-5 to TRBJ2-7, with 7 bases matching TRBD1. CDR3 DNA: TGTGCCAGCAGTACCCGACAGGGCTCAACCTACGAGCAGTACTTC. Translating it yields CASSTRQGSTYEQYF.